A single sample gave rise to the 21 T cell receptor beta chains below, sequenced in a study of T cells in Graves' hyperthyroidism and ophthalmopathy. Template material for amplifying TCR beta CDR3 regions consisted of RNA transcripts. With the HTBI primer set, the TCR CDR3 went through a first round of RT-PCR. TCRdb re-called the multiplex PCR reads through MiXCR, storing one row per CDR3 protein. Found here are around 540,000 distinct CDR3 sequences, 15% to 20% of them singletons; the top ten hold 25% to 30%. The specimen sequenced was blood. The receptors shown here come from a woman in her thirties with Graves' ophthalmopathy.

This clonotype was counted once. The rearrangement links TRBV6-1 to TRBJ2-7; the match to TRBD1 covers 8 bases. The CDR3 totals 12 residues. V was clipped by 9 bases and J by 6 bases; unmatched bases: 7. CDR1 and CDR2 from the germline V gene are MNHNS and SASEGT. CDR3: CASRTGLSEQYF. The CDR3 DNA reads as TGTGCCAGTCGGACAGGGCTCAGCGAGCAGTACTTC.

This clonotype showed up many times. This chain joins TRBV12-3 or TRBV12-4 and TRBJ2-1, with D possibly being TRBD2 (7 bases). The V and J ends lost 1 base and 5 bases respectively, with 12 bases between them. The CDR3 runs 15 residues. CDR3 sequence: CASSLGGGGHNEQFF. The CDR3 DNA sequence: TGTGCCAGCAGTTTAGGGGGAGGGGGTCACAATGAGCAGTTCTTC.

In regard to this clonotype: A junction boundary mismatches the germline segment, possibly from a read error. The V and J genes are TRBV5-1 and TRBJ2-5, with D hard to call. Germline V gene data show CDR1 as SGHRS and CDR2 as YFSETQ. CDR3 length equals 15 residues. The CDR3 region is CASSLLSLISETQYF. As DNA, the CDR3 is TGTGCCAGCAGCTTACTCTCGCTTATATCAGAGACCCAGTACTTC.

The CDR3: CASTSADRVGRGYTF. CDR3 nucleotide sequence: TGTGCCAGCACCTCGGCCGACAGGGTGGGCCGGGGCTACACCTTC. The rearrangement joins TRBV28 to TRBJ1-2, with 7 bases aligning to TRBD1. This CDR3 contains 15 residues. Germline assignment: CDR1 MDHEN and CDR2 SYDVKM. With V trimmed by 7 bases and J by 8 bases, 16 bases remained unmatched.

This clonotype was counted ten times or more. The CDR3 DNA follows: TGTGCCAGCACTAAAGCGGGTTACAGCAATCAGCCCCAGCATTTT. It translates to CASTKAGYSNQPQHF. This rearrangement joins TRBV28 to TRBJ1-5, with D uncertain. CDR3 size: 15 residues. Germline loops: CDR1 MDHEN, CDR2 SYDVKM. Trimming removed 7 bases at V and 1 base at J, with 14 bases between. The entire variable domain, with the rest obtained from reference TRBV28 and TRBJ1-5, is as follows: DVKVTQSSRYLVKRTGEKVFLECVQDMDHENMFWYRQDPGLGLRLIYFSYDVKMKEKGDIPEGYSVSREKKERFSLILESASTNQTSMYLCASTKAGYSNQPQHFGDGTRLSIL.

This chain joins TRBV18 and TRBJ1-4; no reliable D call. Trimming stripped 6 bases from V and 6 bases from J, with 14 bases between. The length of the CDR3 is 14 residues. Germline values: CDR1 KGHSH, CDR2 LQKENI. DNA of the CDR3: TGTGCCAGCTCCATGTCCGGGAGCCATGAAAAACTGTTTTTT. Its protein product is CASSMSGSHEKLFF.

This clonotype was observed a handful of times. The rearrangement links TRBV20-1 to TRBJ2-2; D unresolved. In germline, CDR1 is DFQATT, CDR2 SNEGSKA (reference sequence). CDR3 size: 12 residues. The V end was cut by 1 base, the J end by 7 bases, with 7 bases between. The CDR3 sequence: CSARGGIGELFF. Written as DNA, the CDR3 is TGCAGTGCTAGAGGGGGAATCGGGGAGCTGTTTTTT.

For this clonotype: Since a much larger clone is just one base distant, this may be a read error. This chain joins TRBV3-1 and TRBJ2-1; D gene unclear. Germline CDR1 and CDR2: LGHDT and YNNKEL (reference sequence). Trimming removed 6 bases from V and 8 bases from J, with 17 bases in between. The CDR3 loop spans 14 amino acids. The CDR3 DNA follows: TGTGCCAGCAGTCCCACGCTCAAGTACGATGAGCAGTTCTTC. Amino acids: CASSPTLKYDEQFF.

This clonotype has more than one count but fewer than ten. This may arise from a read error, as a much more abundant clone is one base away. The chain recombines TRBV2 with TRBJ2-7; D tentatively fits TRBD1 or TRBD2 (5 bases each). V lost 8 bases, J lost 6 bases, and 20 bases lay in between. Germline-derived CDR1 and CDR2 are SNHLY and FYNNEI. The CDR3 spans 14 residues. For the CDR3, the DNA is TGTGCCAGCGCCCCGGTGGGGGTGGCAGGCGAGCAGTACTTC. Protein: CASAPVGVAGEQYF.

This chain connects TRBV5-1 to TRBJ1-4, with D uncertain. The ends were cut back, 4 bases at V and 6 bases at J, with 16 bases in the middle. Germline assignment: CDR1 SGHRS and CDR2 YFSETQ. The CDR3 contains 15 residues. The CDR3 reads CASSPSGSQDEKLFF. CDR3 nucleotide sequence: TGCGCCAGCAGCCCCTCGGGCAGCCAAGATGAAAAACTGTTTTTT.

J is TRBJ2-3 and V is TRBV29-1; unclear D gene. Germline assignment: CDR1 SQVTM and CDR2 ANQGSEA. Between the trimmed V and J ends, which lost 2 bases and 6 bases, there was a span of 9 bases. The CDR3 is made up of 12 amino acids. The CDR3 nucleotides read TGCAGCGTTGAACTCGAGAGGGATACGCAGTATTTT. Its protein is CSVELERDTQYF.

With regard to this clonotype: At one boundary the junction diverges from the germline segment, which might be a read error. The chain employs TRBV9 and TRBJ2-5; 11 bases are shared with TRBD2. The germline CDR1 and CDR2 sequences are SGDLS and YYNGEE. The CDR3 is 17 residues long. CDR3 protein: CAGSVGTSGGDQETQYF. CDR3 bases: TGTGCCGGCAGCGTAGGGACTAGCGGTGGGGACCAAGAGACCCAGTACTTC.

This clonotype was detected many times. This chain joins TRBV15 and TRBJ2-1; 7 nucleotides align to TRBD1. Trimming took 0 bases from V and 1 from J; bases not matched to a gene: 0. The germline V gene encodes CDR1 LNHNV and CDR2 YYDKDF (reference sequence). The CDR3 sequence is 15 residues long. The CDR3 region is CATSRETGSYNEQFF. For the CDR3, the DNA is TGTGCCACCAGCAGAGAGACAGGGTCCTACAATGAGCAGTTCTTC.

This clonotype was seen ten or more times. The chain carries TRBV5-1 and TRBJ2-1; no reliable D call. Germline assignment: CDR1 SGHRS and CDR2 YFSETQ. The V end was cut by 0 bases, the J end by 8 bases, with 12 bases between. CDR3 size: 14 residues. The CDR3 coding sequence is TGCGCCAGCAGCTTGGAACCAAAGGAAGATGAGCAGTTCTTC. The encoded protein is CASSLEPKEDEQFF.

In this sample, this clonotype turned up a few times. The rearrangement uses TRBV4-2 and TRBJ2-2; a possible D gene is TRBD2 (6 bases). From germline, CDR1 is LGHNA and CDR2 YNFKEQ. Trimming stripped 4 bases from V and 0 bases from J, with 12 bases between. The CDR3 is 16 amino acids. The CDR3 DNA reads as TGTGCCAGCAGCCTTCCGACTAGTTCGAACACCGGGGAGCTGTTTTTT. This encodes CASSLPTSSNTGELFF.

In its sample, this clonotype was seen many times. CDR3 protein: CASSLLGMNTEAFF. CDR3 sequence (DNA): TGTGCCAGCAGCTTACTAGGGATGAACACTGAAGCTTTCTTT. The chain employs TRBV7-9 and TRBJ1-1, with D hard to call. The CDR3 runs 14 residues. Trimming took off 2 bases at V and 0 bases at J, with 7 bases between the two ends. The germline gives CDR1 SEHNR, CDR2 FQNEAQ (reference sequence).

In this sample, this clonotype turned up a few times. The gene calls are TRBV4-3 and TRBJ2-1; no definite D call. In germline, CDR1 is LGHNA, CDR2 YSLEER. V dropped 0 bases and J dropped 7 bases, with 13 bases sitting between them. The CDR3 has 15 amino acids. CDR3 nucleotide sequence: TGCGCCAGCAGCCAAGATGGGTCCCCCGGGAATGAGCAGTTCTTC. Translation: CASSQDGSPGNEQFF.

There are a few counts of this clonotype. The gene calls are TRBV20-1 and TRBJ2-3, with D hard to call. V shed 3 bases and J shed 2 bases, with 15 bases lying between them. Germline V lookup: CDR1 DFQATT, CDR2 SNEGSKA (reference sequence). This CDR3 spans 15 amino acids. The CDR3, as DNA: TGCAGTGCTAGGGAACTCGGTCGTCTCACAGATACGCAGTATTTT. Protein sequence: CSARELGRLTDTQYF.

This sequence joins TRBV24-1 and TRBJ2-1; 15 nucleotides match TRBD2. Trimming took 3 bases from V and 7 from J; bases not matched to a gene: 6. The CDR3 extends over 17 amino acids. In germline, CDR1 is KGHDR, CDR2 SFDVKD. CDR3 amino acids: CATSDPTGTSGRNEQFF. In nucleotides, the CDR3 is TGTGCCACCAGTGATCCCACCGGGACTAGCGGGAGGAATGAGCAGTTCTTC.

A word on this clonotype: One base away lies a much larger clone, so this may be a sequencing read error. The chain employs TRBV20-1 and TRBJ2-1; D unclear. V lost 3 bases and J lost 11, with 17 bases in between. The CDR3 totals 13 residues. In germline, CDR1 is DFQATT, CDR2 SNEGSKA (reference sequence). The CDR3 region is CSASDFDESQQFF. CDR3 nucleotide sequence: TGCAGTGCTAGCGACTTTGACGAATCCCAGCAGTTCTTC.

In the case of this clonotype: A much larger clone lies a single base off, so this may be a read error. V is TRBV29-1 and J is TRBJ2-3, with D perhaps matching TRBD2 (6 bases). From germline, CDR1 is SQVTM and CDR2 ANQGSEA. V was clipped by 4 bases and J by 4 bases, with 12 bases between them. The length of the CDR3 is 13 residues. CDR3 bases: TGCAGCGTTGTGGTGACTAGTGCAGATACGCAGTATTTT. Its translation is CSVVVTSADTQYF.